These 28 T cell receptor beta chains share one sample of origin, sequenced in a study of T cells in Graves' hyperthyroidism and ophthalmopathy. Amplified TCR beta CDR3 regions derived from RNA transcripts. Using the HTBI primer set, a first-round RT-PCR was run on the TCR CDR3. A single record per CDR3 protein comes from TCRdb applying MiXCR to the multiplex PCR reads. The sample contains fewer than 600,000 distinct CDR3 sequences, 14% of which appear only once. Material: blood. These receptors all come from a woman between 18 and 29 years old with Graves' hyperthyroidism.

The V call is TRBV29-1, the J call TRBJ1-1, with TRBD1 matching over 8 bases. Germline lookup yields CDR1 SQVTM and CDR2 ANQGSEA. The CDR3 length is 15 residues. V shed 4 bases, J shed 0 bases, and the junction held 7 bases outside the gene matches. CDR3 DNA: TGCAGCGTTGCGACAGGGGACCTCATGAACACTGAAGCTTTCTTT. Protein product: CSVATGDLMNTEAFF.

This clonotype was counted a single time. The CDR3 sequence is CASSVGPPGGSEAFF. The DNA for the CDR3 is TGTGCCAGCAGCGTAGGGCCCCCGGGGGGATCTGAAGCTTTCTTT. The chain combines TRBV9 with TRBJ1-1; maybe TRBD1 (5 bases). CDR1 and CDR2 from the germline V gene are SGDLS and YYNGEE. Trimming removed 0 bases from V and 6 bases from J, with 15 bases in between. There are 15 residues in the CDR3.

The table lists this clonotype with a few counts. The chain joins TRBV7-2 to TRBJ2-1; D is unclear. The CDR3 spans 14 residues. The ends were cut back, 5 bases at V and 5 bases at J, with 13 bases in the middle. Germline lookup yields CDR1 SGHTA and CDR2 FQGNSA. The CDR3 nucleotides read TGTGCCAGCAGCCAATACCAAGGCCACAATGAGCAGTTCTTC. Translated: CASSQYQGHNEQFF.

The genes are TRBV30 and TRBJ2-2; 8 bases agree with TRBD2. Germline V gene lookup returns CDR1 GTSNPN and CDR2 SVGIG (reference sequence). V gave up 2 bases and J gave up 4 bases; unmatched junction bases: 6. The CDR3 contains 15 residues. CDR3 sequence: CAWSLSGSGTGELFF. The DNA of the CDR3 is TGTGCCTGGAGTCTAAGCGGGAGCGGCACCGGGGAGCTGTTTTTT.

This clonotype was seen ten or more times. This rearrangement joins TRBV12-3 or TRBV12-4 to TRBJ2-1; D is undetermined. The CDR3 extends over 16 amino acids. The V and J ends lost 6 bases and 4 bases respectively, with 19 bases between them. This CDR3 is CASSSDLALGYNEQFF. Here the CDR3 DNA reads TGTGCCAGCAGCAGCGACTTAGCCTTAGGGTACAATGAGCAGTTCTTC.

This clonotype was detected ten times or more. V gene TRBV20-1 combines with J gene TRBJ2-1, with 15 bases lining up with TRBD2. Looked up from germline, CDR1 is DFQATT and CDR2 is SNEGSKA (reference sequence). The CDR3 loop spans 19 amino acids. The ends lost 1 base at V and 1 base at J; junction bases unmatched: 8. CDR3: CSARGGTSGRSPSYNEQFF. CDR3 DNA: TGCAGTGCTAGAGGCGGGACTAGCGGGAGGTCCCCGTCCTACAATGAGCAGTTCTTC.

This clonotype appeared a few times. The gene calls are TRBV10-3 and TRBJ1-3; no firm D call. V dropped 6 bases and J dropped 0 bases, with 15 bases sitting between them. Germline CDR1 reads ENHRY; CDR2 reads SYGVKD. The length of the CDR3 is 16 residues. The CDR3 spells CAISVARQVSGNTIYF. CDR3 in DNA: TGTGCCATCAGCGTAGCCCGTCAGGTCTCTGGAAACACCATATATTTT.

This clonotype was seen repeatedly, ten times or more. The chain combines TRBV10-3 with TRBJ1-2, with TRBD1 identical over 7 bases. The CDR3 runs 15 residues. Germline values: CDR1 ENHRY, CDR2 SYGVKD. Trimming removed 0 bases from V and 4 bases from J; junction bases left unmatched: 5. The CDR3 bases are TGTGCCATCAGTGAGTCGGGGGGACAGAGCTATGGCTACACCTTC. It codes for CAISESGGQSYGYTF.

Ten or more counts support this clonotype. The chain combines TRBV4-1 with TRBJ2-7, with TRBD1 as a possible D gene (6 bases). The V end lost 3 bases, the J end lost 7 bases, and 19 bases lay between the germline ends. This CDR3 has 15 amino acids. Germline CDR1 is MGHRA and CDR2 is YSYEKL. The CDR3 coding sequence is TGCGCCAGCAGCCAGAACCAGGGGACCCCGTTTGAGCAGTACTTC. Encoded protein: CASSQNQGTPFEQYF.

The chain carries TRBV6-5 and TRBJ2-7; D is uncertain. The ends were cut back, 4 bases at V and 2 bases at J, with 15 bases in the middle. This CDR3 spans 15 amino acids. Per the germline V gene, CDR1 is MNHEY and CDR2 is SVGAGI. The chain's CDR3 is CASSSVLSWPYEQYV. The CDR3 DNA follows: TGTGCCAGCAGTTCCGTACTCAGTTGGCCCTACGAGCAGTACGTC.

At least ten counts were recorded for this clonotype. The V and J genes are TRBV6-1 and TRBJ1-4; weak D call: TRBD1 (6 bases). The germline CDR1 and CDR2 sequences are MNHNS and SASEGT. Between the trimmed V and J ends, which lost 0 bases and 7 bases, there was a span of 15 bases. This CDR3 spans 16 amino acids. CDR3 coding DNA: TGTGCCAGCAGTGAAGCGTGGGGGGCAGCGAGTGAAAAACTGTTTTTT. Its protein is CASSEAWGAASEKLFF.

This clonotype appeared many times. The chain couples TRBV30 to TRBJ1-5; D perhaps matches TRBD1 (5 bases). The germline gives CDR1 GTSNPN, CDR2 SVGIG (reference sequence). The V end lost 1 base, the J end lost 3 bases, and 13 bases lay between the germline ends. The CDR3 sequence is 15 residues long. The CDR3 region is CAWSGGTLINQPQHF. The CDR3 region has the DNA TGTGCCTGGAGTGGGGGCACCCTAATCAATCAGCCCCAGCATTTT.

In this sample, this clonotype turned up a few times. The genes are TRBV27 and TRBJ2-7, with 8 positions matching TRBD2. Losses at the gene ends were 5 bases for V and 7 bases for J; bases not matched to a gene: 13. The CDR3 runs to 15 residues. In germline, CDR1 is MNHEY, CDR2 SMNVEV (reference sequence). CDR3 nucleotide sequence: TGTGCCAGCAGTCTCGGTCCGGGAGGGTTTGGGGAGCAGTACGTC. This gives the protein CASSLGPGGFGEQYV.

The V gene is TRBV6-5, the J gene TRBJ2-1, with 12 bases fitting TRBD2. Germline V gene data show CDR1 as MNHEY and CDR2 as SVGAGI. The CDR3 runs 15 residues. The V segment lost 5 bases and the J segment 5 bases; nucleotides outside the gene matches: 4. The CDR3 loop reads CASSTGLAGHNEQFF. DNA of the CDR3: TGTGCCAGCAGTACTGGACTAGCGGGACACAATGAGCAGTTCTTC.

This clonotype was picked up many times. The gene calls are TRBV6-1 and TRBJ2-7; no definite D call. V lost 5 bases to trimming and J lost 3 bases, with 17 bases between them. Looked up from germline, CDR1 is MNHNS and CDR2 is SASEGT. The CDR3 is made up of 15 amino acids. The CDR3 DNA is TGTGCCAGCAGTTCCAGCCTCATTAAACTCTACGAGCAGTACGTC. It yields the protein CASSSSLIKLYEQYV.

Many counts were recorded for this clonotype. V and J are TRBV12-3 or TRBV12-4 and TRBJ2-6, with D unresolved. V dropped 2 bases and J dropped 0 bases, with 2 bases sitting between them. This CDR3 is 14 amino acids long. The CDR3 nucleotides read TGTGCCAGCAGTTTATCCTCTGGGGCCAACGTCCTGACTTTC. Amino acids: CASSLSSGANVLTF.

This clonotype was seen ten or more times. V and J are TRBV10-2 and TRBJ2-7; possibly TRBD2 for D (5 bases). The V end was cut by 1 base, the J end by 2 bases, with 12 bases between. CDR1 is WSHSY and CDR2 is SAAADI in the germline V gene. CDR3 length: 15 residues. The CDR3 DNA reads TGCGCCAGCAGTGAGTTTCCTAGCACTACCTACGAGCAGTACTTC. Translation: CASSEFPSTTYEQYF.

This clonotype showed up many times. The gene calls are TRBV5-5 and TRBJ1-2, with unresolved D. Trimming stripped 0 bases from V and 4 bases from J, with 16 bases between. CDR1 is SGHKS and CDR2 is YYEKEE in the germline V gene (reference sequence). The CDR3 totals 16 residues. CDR3 sequence reads: CASSLAGRPSGYGYTF. In nucleotides, the CDR3 is TGTGCCAGCAGCTTGGCCGGGAGGCCCTCGGGCTATGGCTACACCTTC.

There are many counts of this clonotype. The chain recombines TRBV6-5 with TRBJ2-1; 8 bases fit TRBD2. V lost 0 bases, J lost 9 bases, and 7 bases stayed unmatched. The CDR3 length is 15 residues. Looked up from germline, CDR1 is MNHEY and CDR2 is SVGAGI. The CDR3 protein is CASSYSAGGFSEQFF. Written as DNA, the CDR3 is TGTGCCAGCAGTTACTCGGCGGGAGGTTTCAGTGAGCAGTTCTTC.

This clonotype showed up many times. The CDR3 coding sequence is TGCAGTGCCCACGGGGGGCTCCCAGAGACCCAGTACTTC. It translates to CSAHGGLPETQYF. The chain uses TRBV20-1 and TRBJ2-5; a weak D match, TRBD2 (7 bases). Germline V gene sequence: CDR1 DFQATT, CDR2 SNEGSKA (reference sequence). This CDR3 is 13 amino acids long. Deletions cut 6 bases from V and 4 bases from J, with 15 bases between.

This clonotype was seen many times. CDR3 amino acids: CASSPTFSYNSPLHF. In DNA, the CDR3 is TGTGCCAGCAGTCCGACTTTCTCCTATAATTCACCCCTCCACTTT. This chain uses TRBV27 with TRBJ1-6; the D is unclear. V dropped 5 bases and J dropped 0 bases, with 8 bases sitting between them. This CDR3 comprises 15 residues. Germline V gene lookup returns CDR1 MNHEY and CDR2 SMNVEV (reference sequence).

The table lists this clonotype with a few counts. This sequence joins TRBV6-2 or TRBV6-3 and TRBJ1-1, with D tentatively TRBD1 (6 bases). This CDR3 spans 14 amino acids. Trimming left V 2 bases short and J 8 bases short, with 15 bases between. Germline V gene sequence: CDR1 MNHEY, CDR2 SVGEGT. The CDR3 loop is CASSYGEDRAEAFF. As DNA, the CDR3 is TGTGCCAGCAGTTACGGCGAGGACAGAGCAGAAGCTTTCTTT.

The chain carries TRBV18 and TRBJ2-5; either TRBD1 or TRBD2 may supply D (6 bases each). Trimming took off 4 bases at V and 2 bases at J, with 14 bases between the two ends. Germline lookup yields CDR1 KGHSH and CDR2 LQKENI. The CDR3 contains 15 residues. CDR3 bases: TGTGCCAGCTCACGGGGGGCAGGACCGCAAGAGACCCAGTACTTC. This sequence encodes CASSRGAGPQETQYF.

This clonotype occurred many times. V is TRBV19 and J is TRBJ2-1, with D unresolved. Germline V lookup: CDR1 LNHDA, CDR2 SQIVND (reference sequence). The CDR3 extends over 13 amino acids. V was clipped by 9 bases and J by 4 bases, with 13 bases between them. CDR3 in amino acids: CASSSGPYNEQFF. The CDR3 nucleotides read TGTGCCAGCAGTTCAGGACCGTACAATGAGCAGTTCTTC.

In its sample, this clonotype was seen many times. DNA of the CDR3: TGTGCCTCCCGGGATTGGGCGCGCGAGCAGTACGTC. Translating it yields CASRDWAREQYV. The V and J genes are TRBV6-1 and TRBJ2-7; possibly TRBD2 for D (5 bases). The V and J ends lost 11 bases and 6 bases respectively, with 17 bases between them. Germline CDR1 is MNHNS and CDR2 is SASEGT. CDR3 length equals 12 residues.

This clonotype was counted many times. The V gene is TRBV5-1, the J gene TRBJ2-7; 7 nucleotides agree with TRBD1. CDR3 length: 14 amino acids. V was pared by 4 bases and J by 0 bases, with 4 bases of the junction left unmatched. Per germline, CDR1 SGHRS and CDR2 YFSETQ. The CDR3 sequence: CASSMGQFSYEQYF. In DNA form, the CDR3 reads TGCGCCAGCAGCATGGGACAGTTCTCCTACGAGCAGTACTTC.

This clonotype was detected many times. The V and J genes are TRBV6-6 and TRBJ1-3, with D uncertain. Germline lookup yields CDR1 MNHNY and CDR2 SVGAGI (reference sequence). The V and J ends lost 2 bases and 0 bases respectively, with 8 bases between them. The CDR3 has 15 residues. The CDR3 spells CASSYSFSSGNTIYF. CDR3 nucleotides: TGTGCCAGCAGTTACAGCTTTAGCTCTGGAAACACCATATATTTT.

This clonotype has a handful of counts. V usage is TRBV28 and J usage is TRBJ1-1; perhaps TRBD1 as D (5 bases). Trimming removed 0 bases at V and 3 bases at J, with 11 bases between. The CDR3 totals 15 residues. Germline V gene lookup returns CDR1 MDHEN and CDR2 SYDVKM. The CDR3 loop reads CASSLWGVRDTEAFF. CDR3 sequence (DNA): TGTGCCAGCAGTTTATGGGGGGTCCGCGACACTGAAGCTTTCTTT.